Sequencing of this T cell receptor beta chain was carried out in a study of vaccination effects on CD4 cells after COVID-19. Study information: From a couple of convalescent patients, samples were taken 16 days and one week before vaccination. Findings and limits, study-wide: Marked clonal contraction was seen in infection- and vaccine-induced clones late after vaccination.

This clone was seen a few times. Its target is unknown. Germline CDR1 SGHRS, CDR2 YFSETQ. V dropped 4 bases and J dropped 6; count of bases not matched to a gene: 9. The CDR3 totals 15 residues. A 10-day culture period preceded the isolation of CD4+ T cells. Sequenced by immunoSEQ multiplex PCR; TCRdb stores in-frame clones only, minus some. The data show some 63,000 clones, with 70% to 85% seen just once and roughly 23% held by the top ten. This TCR derives from a human donor who had a prior SARS-CoV-2 infection. The rearrangement uses TRBV5-1 and TRBJ2-1; 8 positions agree with TRBD1. This sample comprised CD4+ T cells from PBMCs cultured without peptide, obtained before COVID-19 vaccination. CDR3 region: CASSKRQGMGNEQFF. CDR3 DNA sequence: TGCGCCAGCAGCAAGAGACAGGGGATGGGCAATGAGCAGTTCTTC.